The subject of this entry is one T cell receptor (beta chain). These data come from a study of blood T cell repertoires in COVID-19. Study context: Samples taken during acute and convalescent COVID-19 were collected in the United States, Italy and Spain.

Authors' analysis steps: Estimation of nucleated cell counts relied on the amplification of reference gene primers. Clones were sequenced by immunoSEQ multiplex PCR, and TCRdb holds only the in-frame ones, with some missing. That table furnishes V, J and clone size, whereas the DNA furnished D and trimming. The table records about 150,000 clones, 75% to 90% of them present only once. Trimming removed 5 bases from V and 1 base from J, with 9 bases in between. The CDR3 runs to 15 residues. The germline V gene has CDR1 SGHVS and CDR2 FQNEAQ. The receptor was derived from a woman between 40 and 55 years old with acute or convalescent COVID-19. The V call is TRBV7-8, the J call TRBJ2-6, with D possibly TRBD1 on 6 matching bases. The sequencing input was peripheral blood. The CDR3 sequence: CASSPRGSGANVLTF. The CDR3 region has the DNA TGTGCCAGCAGCCCAAGGGGGTCTGGGGCCAACGTCCTGACTTTC.